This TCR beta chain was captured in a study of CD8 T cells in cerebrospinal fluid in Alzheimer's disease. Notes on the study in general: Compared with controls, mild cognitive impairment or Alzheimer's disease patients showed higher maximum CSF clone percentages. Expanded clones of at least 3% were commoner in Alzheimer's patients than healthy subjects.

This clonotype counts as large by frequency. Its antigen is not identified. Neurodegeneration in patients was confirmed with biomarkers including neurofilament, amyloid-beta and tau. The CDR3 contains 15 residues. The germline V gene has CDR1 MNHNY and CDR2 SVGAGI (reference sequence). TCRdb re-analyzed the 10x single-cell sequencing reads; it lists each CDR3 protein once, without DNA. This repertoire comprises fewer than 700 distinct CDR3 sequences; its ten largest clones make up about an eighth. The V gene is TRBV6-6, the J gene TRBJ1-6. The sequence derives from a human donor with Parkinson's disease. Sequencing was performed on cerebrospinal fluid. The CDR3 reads CASSASAAHERALHF.